The 28 T cell receptor beta chains in this list originate from one sample, sequenced in a study of CD8 T cells in Susac syndrome. Random hexamers were used to reverse transcribe 0.5 to 1 ug of RNA. TCRdb reprocessed the immunoSEQ multiplex PCR reads via MiXCR and lists one record per CDR3 protein. The table includes more than 80,000 distinct CDR3 sequences, less than 95% detected once. The sequenced material came from CD8+ T cells from PBMCs. These receptors were taken from a human donor with Susac syndrome.

The chain joins TRBV20-1 to TRBJ2-7, with TRBD1 identical over 8 bases. The J segment lost 3 bases and the V segment lost 6 bases, leaving 10 bases of the junction unmatched. The CDR3 is made up of 14 amino acids. CDR1 DFQATT and CDR2 SNEGSKA come from the germline V gene (reference sequence). CDR3 sequence: CSASPWTGNYEQYF. For the CDR3, the DNA is TGCAGTGCCAGCCCCTGGACAGGGAACTACGAGCAGTACTTC.

V gene TRBV5-6 combines with J gene TRBJ2-7; 7 bases match TRBD1. Per the germline V gene, CDR1 is SGHDT and CDR2 is YYEEEE. This CDR3 spans 15 amino acids. V was clipped by 0 bases and J by 4 bases; unmatched bases: 7. The CDR3 DNA follows: TGTGCCAGCAGCTTGGGACAGGGAGCTGGGTACGAGCAGTACTTC. It translates to CASSLGQGAGYEQYF.

The V and J genes are TRBV9 and TRBJ1-6, with 8 bases identical to TRBD1. This CDR3 contains 14 residues. Germline CDR1 and CDR2: SGDLS and YYNGEE. Trimming took 3 bases from V and 7 from J; bases not matched to a gene: 3. CDR3 residues: CASSERTGNSPLHF. The CDR3 region has the DNA TGTGCCAGCAGCGAGCGGACAGGGAATTCACCCCTCCACTTT.

The DNA of the CDR3 is TGTGCCAGCAGCCCTCCGGTCGGCCCGAACACCGGGGAGCTGTTTTTT. This translates into CASSPPVGPNTGELFF. This rearrangement joins TRBV3-1 to TRBJ2-2; D is undetermined. V was shortened by 4 bases and J by 0 bases, with 12 bases between the two germline ends. CDR3 length: 16 residues. From germline, CDR1 is LGHDT and CDR2 YNNKEL (reference sequence).

V is TRBV29-1 and J is TRBJ2-2, with 7 bases that match TRBD1. Losses at the gene ends were 7 bases for V and 4 bases for J; bases not matched to a gene: 6. The CDR3 spans 13 residues. Per germline, CDR1 SQVTM and CDR2 ANQGSEA. The CDR3 reads CSAEDRITGELFF. CDR3 bases: TGCAGCGCCGAGGACAGGATCACCGGGGAGCTGTTTTTT.

This clonotype appeared a single time. The V call is TRBV24-1, the J call TRBJ2-1; D remains ambiguous. Per germline, CDR1 KGHDR and CDR2 SFDVKD. V gave up 0 bases and J gave up 8 bases, with 4 bases separating them. This CDR3 spans 12 amino acids. The CDR3 is CATSDLEDEQFF. In DNA, the CDR3 is TGTGCCACCAGTGATTTGGAAGATGAGCAGTTCTTC.

The chain is built from TRBV9 and TRBJ2-3, with 11 positions matching TRBD2. Per the germline V gene, CDR1 is SGDLS and CDR2 is YYNGEE. CDR3 length equals 15 residues. The ends lost 3 bases at V and 2 bases at J; junction bases unmatched: 2. CDR3 in DNA: TGTGCCAGCAGCGCGGGACTAGCGGACACAGATACGCAGTATTTT. Its protein is CASSAGLADTDTQYF.

This rearrangement joins TRBV20-1 to TRBJ2-1, with 11 bases fitting TRBD2. The V and J ends lost 7 bases and 4 bases, in that order; junction bases with no gene match: 6. This CDR3 comprises 14 residues. Germline lookup yields CDR1 DFQATT and CDR2 SNEGSKA (reference sequence). The CDR3 is CSVRPSGGYNEQFF. For the CDR3, the DNA is TGCAGTGTCCGTCCTAGCGGGGGGTACAATGAGCAGTTCTTC.

The rearrangement joins TRBV14 to TRBJ2-1; D gene uncertain. CDR1 SGHDN and CDR2 FVKESK come from the germline V gene. The CDR3 totals 16 residues. The V end lost 3 bases, the J end lost 6 bases, and 18 bases lay between the germline ends. CDR3 region: CASSQVDPFGGNEQFF. The CDR3 coding sequence is TGTGCCAGCAGCCAGGTGGACCCATTTGGCGGCAATGAGCAGTTCTTC.

The count of this clonotype is one. The CDR3 loop reads CSAPWPGGHSYEQYF. CDR3 coding DNA: TGCAGTGCCCCCTGGCCGGGGGGTCACTCCTACGAGCAGTACTTC. The V gene is TRBV20-1, the J gene TRBJ2-7; 7 positions agree with TRBD2. Germline loops: CDR1 DFQATT, CDR2 SNEGSKA (reference sequence). The CDR3 runs 15 residues. The V segment lost 6 bases and the J segment 0 bases; nucleotides outside the gene matches: 11.

The rearrangement uses TRBV18 and TRBJ2-1, with 13 bases matching TRBD2. CDR1 and CDR2 (germline): KGHSH, LQKENI. Trimming at V came to 3 bases and at J to 4 bases, leaving 3 bases not matched to a gene. The CDR3 sequence is 16 residues long. The DNA of the CDR3 is TGTGCCAGCTCACCGGGACTAGCGGGGCAATACAATGAGCAGTTCTTC. Translating it yields CASSPGLAGQYNEQFF.

This clonotype occurred once. J is TRBJ2-3 and V is TRBV4-3; D may be TRBD1 or TRBD2 (7 bases each). Trimming left V 7 bases short and J 4 bases short, with 18 bases between. The CDR3 runs to 15 residues. CDR1 and CDR2 from the germline V gene are LGHNA and YSLEER. The CDR3 sequence is CASTPSGGESDTQYF. The CDR3 DNA follows: TGCGCCAGCACCCCGTCAGGGGGGGAGTCAGATACGCAGTATTTT.

The V gene is TRBV4-3, the J gene TRBJ1-4; 7 bases map to TRBD1. CDR3 length: 14 residues. The V and J ends lost 1 base and 6 bases, in that order; junction bases with no gene match: 2. The germline V gene has CDR1 LGHNA and CDR2 YSLEER. The CDR3 region is CASSQGTGDEKLFF. CDR3 sequence (DNA): TGCGCCAGCAGCCAAGGAACAGGGGATGAAAAACTGTTTTTT.

The J gene is TRBJ2-7, the V gene TRBV7-9; D possibly matches TRBD1 or TRBD2 (5 bases each). Trimming cost V 5 bases and J 7 bases, with 15 bases left between them. CDR1 is SEHNR, CDR2 FQNEAQ, per germline (reference sequence). The CDR3 covers 13 residues. CDR3 loop: CASSGGSTDEQYF. In DNA, the CDR3 is TGTGCCAGCAGCGGGGGATCAACGGATGAGCAGTACTTC.

This clonotype was observed once. The chain couples TRBV5-1 to TRBJ2-7; no clear D. Germline V gene lookup returns CDR1 SGHRS and CDR2 YFSETQ. This CDR3 is 12 amino acids long. V was pared by 7 bases and J by 2 bases, with 10 bases between. CDR3 sequence: CASRGPPYEQYF. The CDR3 region has the DNA TGCGCCAGCCGTGGCCCTCCCTACGAGCAGTACTTC.

In DNA form, the CDR3 reads TGTGCCAGCAGCGCGGGGGTAGCGGTGGAGGCCGAGCAGTACTTC. It translates to CASSAGVAVEAEQYF. V usage is TRBV6-6 and J usage is TRBJ2-7, with TRBD2 matching over 7 bases. CDR3 length: 15 amino acids. Germline V gene sequence: CDR1 MNHNY, CDR2 SVGAGI (reference sequence). The ends lost 6 bases at V and 6 bases at J; junction bases unmatched: 14.

There are a few counts of this clonotype. The gene calls are TRBV5-4 and TRBJ1-2; D is unclear. Germline-derived CDR1 and CDR2 are SGHNT and YYREEE (reference sequence). V was trimmed by 1 base and J by 8 bases, leaving 15 bases between them. The CDR3 covers 14 residues. As DNA, the CDR3 is TGTGCCAGCAGCTTGTTCGGGCCCACCGAGGGCTACACCTTC. Amino acid sequence: CASSLFGPTEGYTF.

The rearrangement links TRBV12-3 or TRBV12-4 to TRBJ1-5; D remains ambiguous. Deletions cut 3 bases from V and 4 bases from J, with 10 bases between. The CDR3 covers 14 residues. As DNA, the CDR3 is TGTGCCAGCAGTTTTGGCTGGCGGAATCAGCCCCAGCATTTT. Protein: CASSFGWRNQPQHF.

The gene calls are TRBV7-9 and TRBJ1-1; unclear D gene. Deletions cut 3 bases from V and 5 bases from J, with 7 bases between. The CDR3 consists of 12 residues. Germline CDR1 and CDR2: SEHNR and FQNEAQ (reference sequence). Here the CDR3 reads CASSLTPTEAFF. The DNA for the CDR3 is TGTGCCAGCAGCTTGACCCCTACTGAAGCTTTCTTT.

This chain joins TRBV5-6 and TRBJ2-1; 7 bases are shared with TRBD1. V lost 2 bases and J lost 2; bases outside the gene matches: 10. CDR1 and CDR2 from the germline V gene are SGHDT and YYEEEE. This CDR3 contains 17 residues. This CDR3 is CASSLWYRDRPYNEQFF. The CDR3 bases are TGTGCCAGCAGCTTATGGTACCGGGACAGACCCTACAATGAGCAGTTCTTC. The whole variable domain, remainder taken from reference TRBV5-6 and TRBJ2-1, is DAGVTQSPTHLIKTRGQQVTLRCSPKSGHDTVSWYQQALGQGPQFIFQYYEEEERQRGNFPDRFSGHQFPNYSSELNVNALLLGDSALYLCASSLWYRDRPYNEQFFGPGTRLTVL.

In this sample, this clonotype turned up a few times. J is TRBJ1-1 and V is TRBV12-3 or TRBV12-4; no reliable D call. The V and J ends lost 3 bases and 1 base respectively, with 3 bases between them. This CDR3 spans 12 amino acids. CDR3 DNA: TGTGCCAGCAGTTTCGGGAACACTGAAGCTTTCTTT. This encodes CASSFGNTEAFF.

This sequence joins TRBV5-1 and TRBJ2-7; tentatively, D is TRBD1 (6 bases). CDR1 is SGHRS and CDR2 is YFSETQ in the germline V gene. The CDR3 consists of 13 residues. V was cut by 4 bases and J by 3 bases, with 11 bases left in between. In nucleotides, the CDR3 is TGCGCCAGCAGCCCCGCGGACAGCTACGAGCAGTACTTC. It translates to CASSPADSYEQYF. The entire variable domain, with the rest obtained from reference TRBV5-1 and TRBJ2-7, is as follows: KAGVTQTPRYLIKTRGQQVTLSCSPISGHRSVSWYQQTPGQGLQFLFEYFSETQRNKGNFPGRFSGRQFSNSRSEMNVSTLELGDSALYLCASSPADSYEQYFGPGTRLTVT.

The V call is TRBV3-1, the J call TRBJ2-5; D remains ambiguous. Trimming shortened V by 4 bases and J by 5 bases, and 20 bases separated the two germline ends. The CDR3 extends over 16 amino acids. Per germline, CDR1 LGHDT and CDR2 YNNKEL (reference sequence). In DNA, the CDR3 is TGTGCCAGCAGCCTCGGGCAGGTTACTGGGATCGAGACCCAGTACTTC. Translation: CASSLGQVTGIETQYF.

This clonotype was detected only once. The chain carries TRBV20-1 and TRBJ2-7; D may match TRBD1 or TRBD2 (5 bases each). This CDR3 is built from 15 residues. Germline CDR1 is DFQATT and CDR2 is SNEGSKA (reference sequence). Trimming shortened V by 2 bases and J by 3 bases, and 17 bases separated the two germline ends. The CDR3 DNA reads TGCAGTGCTAGACTTCGGGACCAGGGCCACTACGAGCAGTACTTC. Its protein is CSARLRDQGHYEQYF.

The chain combines TRBV20-1 with TRBJ2-7; 9 bases match TRBD1. Per the germline V gene, CDR1 is DFQATT and CDR2 is SNEGSKA (reference sequence). This CDR3 has 13 residues. The V segment lost 6 bases and the J segment 4 bases; nucleotides outside the gene matches: 7. This CDR3 reads CSATSGTGYEQYF. The CDR3, as DNA: TGCAGTGCCACATCCGGGACAGGGTACGAGCAGTACTTC.

DNA of the CDR3: TGTGCCAGCAGCTTGGAGGGGCCGAATGAGCAGTTCTTC. Its protein is CASSLEGPNEQFF. The V gene is TRBV12-3 or TRBV12-4, the J gene TRBJ2-1, with TRBD2 as a possible D gene (6 bases). The CDR3 runs 13 residues. V lost 6 bases to trimming and J lost 7 bases, with 13 bases between them.

This chain connects TRBV24-1 to TRBJ2-3; 9 positions match TRBD2. The length of the CDR3 is 18 residues. Germline loops: CDR1 KGHDR, CDR2 SFDVKD. The junction had 14 bases not matched to a gene; V was cut back by 5 bases and J by 3 bases. The CDR3, as DNA: TGTGCCACCAGTGGCCCTGCTAGCGGGGCCGTTGGGACAGATACGCAGTATTTT. This translates into CATSGPASGAVGTDTQYF.

The V call is TRBV7-8, the J call TRBJ2-3, with TRBD2 identical over 14 bases. This CDR3 has 18 amino acids. Germline values: CDR1 SGHVS, CDR2 FQNEAQ. With 5 bases clipped from V and 1 base from J, the junction kept 8 bases outside the gene matches. The CDR3 is CASSDGTSGGLGTDTQYF. CDR3 coding DNA: TGTGCCAGCAGCGATGGGACTAGCGGGGGACTCGGCACAGATACGCAGTATTTT. Supplemented by reference TRBV7-8 and TRBJ2-3, the full variable domain reads GAGVSQSPRYKVAKRGQDVALRCDPISGHVSLFWYQQALGQGPEFLTYFQNEAQLDKSGLPSDRFFAERPEGSVSTLKIQRTQQEDSAVYLCASSDGTSGGLGTDTQYFGPGTRLTVL.